This entry concerns a single TCR beta chain. At the DNA level, this CDR3 is encoded by other sequences in the same sample as well. These data come from a study of blood T cell repertoires in COVID-19. At the level of the study: Samples came from the United States, Italy and Spain, spanning acute and convalescent COVID-19. The cDNA or gDNA used as material had been derived from T cells, B-cell-depleted T cells, or PBMCs.

Original processing methods: Reference gene primer amplification gave estimated nucleated cell counts. The table came from immunoSEQ multiplex PCR; TCRdb's copy has only in-frame clones and leaves some out. The V and J calls and clone size come from that table; D and trimming were worked out from the DNA. The sample yields some 200,000 clones, around four fifths seen once. The clonotype originates from a woman in her forties or fifties with active or convalescent COVID-19. Specimen: peripheral blood.

The CDR3 DNA follows: TGCGCCAGCAGCTTGGGGCAGGGTAGTGAAAAACTGTTTTTT. Its translation is CASSLGQGSEKLFF. The chain recombines TRBV5-1 with TRBJ1-4, with TRBD1 as a possible D gene (5 bases). Germline lookup yields CDR1 SGHRS and CDR2 YFSETQ. This CDR3 has 14 amino acids. V lost 0 bases and J lost 7, with 10 bases in between.